One sample yielded the 2 T cell receptor beta chains listed below, sequenced in a study of blood T cell repertoires in COVID-19. The table came from immunoSEQ multiplex PCR; TCRdb's copy has only in-frame clones and leaves some out. The sample carries around 62,000 clones, 85% to 90% recorded once. Sequences were obtained from peripheral blood. These receptors all stem from a human donor in a cohort sampled during active COVID-19.

V is TRBV6-5 and J is TRBJ1-4, with 10 bases aligning to TRBD1. J was trimmed by 8 bases and V by 6 bases; bases with no gene match: 6. In germline, CDR1 is MNHEY, CDR2 SVGAGI. The CDR3 consists of 14 residues. CDR3 protein: CASSDRGRGEKLFF. CDR3 DNA sequence: TGTGCCAGCAGCGACAGGGGGCGCGGAGAAAAACTGTTTTTT.

This rearrangement joins TRBV5-1 to TRBJ2-7; D not certain. Germline V gives CDR1 SGHRS, CDR2 YFSETQ. The CDR3 has 13 residues. Trimming took 4 bases from V and 0 from J, leaving 8 bases between them. The CDR3 DNA reads TGCGCCAGCAGCCCCCAGTACTCCTACGAGCAGTACTTC. Its translation is CASSPQYSYEQYF.